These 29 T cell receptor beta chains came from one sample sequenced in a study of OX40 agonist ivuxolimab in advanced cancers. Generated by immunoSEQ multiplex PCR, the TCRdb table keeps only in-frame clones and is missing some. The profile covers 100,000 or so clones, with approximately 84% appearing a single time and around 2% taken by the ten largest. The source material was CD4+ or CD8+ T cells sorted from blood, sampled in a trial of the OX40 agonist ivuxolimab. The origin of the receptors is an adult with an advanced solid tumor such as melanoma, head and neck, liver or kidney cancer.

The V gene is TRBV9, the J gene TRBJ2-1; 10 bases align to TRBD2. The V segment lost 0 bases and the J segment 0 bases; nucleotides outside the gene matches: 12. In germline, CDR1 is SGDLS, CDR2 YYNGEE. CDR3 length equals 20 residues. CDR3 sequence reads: CASSVGLAGEAVGSYNEQFF. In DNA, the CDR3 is TGTGCCAGCAGCGTAGGGCTAGCGGGAGAGGCGGTCGGCTCCTACAATGAGCAGTTCTTC.

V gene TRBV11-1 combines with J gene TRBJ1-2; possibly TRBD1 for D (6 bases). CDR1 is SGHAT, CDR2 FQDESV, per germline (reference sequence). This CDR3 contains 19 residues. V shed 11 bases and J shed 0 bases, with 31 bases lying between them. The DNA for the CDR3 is TGTGCCGCGATGGGCCCGACAAAAAGCCGGACAGATACTAACTATGGCTACACCTTC. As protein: CAAMGPTKSRTDTNYGYTF.

This CDR3 is CATSKGLTNTGELFF. As DNA, the CDR3 is TGTGCCACCAGCAAGGGACTTACCAATACCGGGGAGCTGTTTTTT. V is TRBV15 and J is TRBJ2-2; tentative D call: TRBD2 (6 bases). The V end was cut by 4 bases, the J end by 5 bases, with 14 bases between. The CDR3 runs to 15 residues. Per the germline V gene, CDR1 is LNHNV and CDR2 is YYDKDF (reference sequence).

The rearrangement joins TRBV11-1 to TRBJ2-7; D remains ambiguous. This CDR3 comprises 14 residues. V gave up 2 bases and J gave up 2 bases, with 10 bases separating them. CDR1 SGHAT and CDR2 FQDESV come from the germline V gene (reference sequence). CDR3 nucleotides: TGTGCCAGCAGCTTAAGGGCAGGTCCCTACGAGCAGTACTTC. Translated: CASSLRAGPYEQYF.

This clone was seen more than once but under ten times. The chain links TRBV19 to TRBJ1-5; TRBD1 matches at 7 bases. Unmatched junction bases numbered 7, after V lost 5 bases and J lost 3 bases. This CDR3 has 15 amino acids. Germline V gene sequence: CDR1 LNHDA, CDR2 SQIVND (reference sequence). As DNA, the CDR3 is TGTGCCAGTAGTGGGACAGTGGGAGTCAATCAGCCCCAGCATTTT. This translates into CASSGTVGVNQPQHF.

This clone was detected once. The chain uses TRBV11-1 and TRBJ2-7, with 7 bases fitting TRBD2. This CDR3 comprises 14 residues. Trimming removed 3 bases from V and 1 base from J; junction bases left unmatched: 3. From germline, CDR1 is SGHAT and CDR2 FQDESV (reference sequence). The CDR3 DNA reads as TGTGCCAGCAGCTTGCGGCGGGAGTCCTACGAGCAGTACTTC. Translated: CASSLRRESYEQYF.

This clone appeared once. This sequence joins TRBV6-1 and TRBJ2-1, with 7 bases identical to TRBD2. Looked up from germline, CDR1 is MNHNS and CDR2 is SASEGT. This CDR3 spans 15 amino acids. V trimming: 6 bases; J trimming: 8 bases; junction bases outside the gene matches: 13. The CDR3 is CASRTSSGGSDEQFF. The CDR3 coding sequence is TGTGCCAGCAGAACCTCCTCGGGCGGGAGCGATGAGCAGTTCTTC.

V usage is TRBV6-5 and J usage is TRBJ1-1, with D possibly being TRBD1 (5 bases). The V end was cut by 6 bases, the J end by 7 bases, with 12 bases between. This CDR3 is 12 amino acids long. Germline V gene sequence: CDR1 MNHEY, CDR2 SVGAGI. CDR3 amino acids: CASRQTVGEAFF. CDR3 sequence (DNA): TGTGCCAGCAGACAGACAGTTGGTGAAGCTTTCTTT.

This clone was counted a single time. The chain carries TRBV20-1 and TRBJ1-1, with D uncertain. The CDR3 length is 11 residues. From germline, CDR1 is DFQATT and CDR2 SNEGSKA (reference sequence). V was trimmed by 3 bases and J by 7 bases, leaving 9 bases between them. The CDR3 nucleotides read TGCAGTGCTAGTAAAGCTTTTGAAGCTTTCTTT. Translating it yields CSASKAFEAFF.

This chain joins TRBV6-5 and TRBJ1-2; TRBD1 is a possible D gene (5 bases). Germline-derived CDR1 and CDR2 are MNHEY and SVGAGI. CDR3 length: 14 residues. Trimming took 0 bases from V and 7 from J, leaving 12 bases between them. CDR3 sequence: CASSYSAGQGGYTF. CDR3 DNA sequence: TGTGCCAGCAGTTACTCGGCAGGGCAGGGTGGCTACACCTTC.

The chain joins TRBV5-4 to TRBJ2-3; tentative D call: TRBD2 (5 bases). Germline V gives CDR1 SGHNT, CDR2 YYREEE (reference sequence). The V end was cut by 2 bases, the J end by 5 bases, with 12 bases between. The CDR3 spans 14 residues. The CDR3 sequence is CASSLSGSVDTQYF. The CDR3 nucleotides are TGTGCCAGCAGCTTATCGGGGTCCGTAGATACGCAGTATTTT.

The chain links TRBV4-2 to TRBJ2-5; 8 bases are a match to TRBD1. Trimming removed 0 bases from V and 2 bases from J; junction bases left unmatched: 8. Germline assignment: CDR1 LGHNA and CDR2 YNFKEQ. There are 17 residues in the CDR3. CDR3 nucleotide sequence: TGTGCCAGCAGCCAAGATACGCCCGGGACAGGTCAAGAGACCCAGTACTTC. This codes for CASSQDTPGTGQETQYF.

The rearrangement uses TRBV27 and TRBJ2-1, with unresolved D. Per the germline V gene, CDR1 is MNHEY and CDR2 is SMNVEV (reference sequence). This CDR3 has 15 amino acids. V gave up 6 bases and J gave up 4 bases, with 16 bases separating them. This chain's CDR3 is CASRPEAIGYNEQFF. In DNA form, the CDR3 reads TGTGCCAGCAGACCAGAAGCAATAGGGTACAATGAGCAGTTCTTC.

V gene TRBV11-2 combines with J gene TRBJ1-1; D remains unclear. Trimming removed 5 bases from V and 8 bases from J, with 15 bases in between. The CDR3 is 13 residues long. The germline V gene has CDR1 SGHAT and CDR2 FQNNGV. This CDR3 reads CASSPRTGWEAFF. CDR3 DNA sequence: TGTGCCAGCAGCCCCCGGACCGGTTGGGAAGCTTTCTTT.

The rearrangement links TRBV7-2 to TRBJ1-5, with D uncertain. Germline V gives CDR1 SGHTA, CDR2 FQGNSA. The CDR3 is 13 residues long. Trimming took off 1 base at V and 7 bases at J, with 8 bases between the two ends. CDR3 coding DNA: TGTGCCAGCAGCTTAGAACTGGGGCAGCCCCAGCATTTT. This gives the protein CASSLELGQPQHF.

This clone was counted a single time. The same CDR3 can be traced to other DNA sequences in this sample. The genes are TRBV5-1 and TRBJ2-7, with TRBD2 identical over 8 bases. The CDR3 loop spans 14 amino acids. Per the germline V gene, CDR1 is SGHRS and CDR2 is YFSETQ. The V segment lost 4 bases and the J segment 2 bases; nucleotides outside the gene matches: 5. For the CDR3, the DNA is TGCGCCAGCAGCCTAGCGGGTGTAACCTACGAGCAGTACTTC. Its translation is CASSLAGVTYEQYF.

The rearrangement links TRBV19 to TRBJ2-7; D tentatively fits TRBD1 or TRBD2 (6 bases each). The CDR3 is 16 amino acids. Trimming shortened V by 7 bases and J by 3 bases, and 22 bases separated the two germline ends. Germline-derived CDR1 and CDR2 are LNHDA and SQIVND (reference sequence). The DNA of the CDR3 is TGTGCCAGTAAGCGAGAGGGGGGTCCAAATATCTACGAGCAGTACTTC. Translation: CASKREGGPNIYEQYF.

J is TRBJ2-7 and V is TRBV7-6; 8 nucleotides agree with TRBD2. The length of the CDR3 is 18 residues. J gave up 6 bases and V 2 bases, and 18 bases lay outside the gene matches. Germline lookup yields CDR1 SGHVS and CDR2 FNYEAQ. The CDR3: CASSLMSGGRLFPSEQYF. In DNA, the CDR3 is TGTGCCAGCAGCTTAATGTCCGGCGGGAGGCTTTTTCCCTCCGAGCAGTACTTC.

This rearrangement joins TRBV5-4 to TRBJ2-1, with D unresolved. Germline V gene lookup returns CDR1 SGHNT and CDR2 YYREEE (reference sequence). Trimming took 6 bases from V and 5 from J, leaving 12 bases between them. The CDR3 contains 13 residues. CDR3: CASIPGRNNEQFF. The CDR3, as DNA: TGTGCCAGCATCCCCGGACGGAACAATGAGCAGTTCTTC.

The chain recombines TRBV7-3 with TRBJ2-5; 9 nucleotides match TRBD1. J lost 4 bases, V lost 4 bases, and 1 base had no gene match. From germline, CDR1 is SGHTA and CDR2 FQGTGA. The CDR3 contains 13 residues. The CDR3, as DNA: TGTGCCAGCAGCTCGGGACAGGGAGAGACCCAGTACTTC. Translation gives CASSSGQGETQYF.

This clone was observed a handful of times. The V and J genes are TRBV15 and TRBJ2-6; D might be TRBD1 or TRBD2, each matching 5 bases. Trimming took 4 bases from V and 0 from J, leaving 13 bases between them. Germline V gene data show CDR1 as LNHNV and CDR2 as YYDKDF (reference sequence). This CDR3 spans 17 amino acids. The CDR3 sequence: CATSIRDGHSGANVLTF. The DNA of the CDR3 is TGTGCCACCAGCATAAGGGACGGACACTCTGGGGCCAACGTCCTGACTTTC.

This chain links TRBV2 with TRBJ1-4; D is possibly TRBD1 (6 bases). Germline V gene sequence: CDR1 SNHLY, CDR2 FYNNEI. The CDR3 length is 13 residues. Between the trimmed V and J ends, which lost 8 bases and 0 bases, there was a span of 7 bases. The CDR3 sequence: CASRTATNEKLFF. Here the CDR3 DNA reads TGTGCCAGCCGGACAGCAACTAATGAAAAACTGTTTTTT.

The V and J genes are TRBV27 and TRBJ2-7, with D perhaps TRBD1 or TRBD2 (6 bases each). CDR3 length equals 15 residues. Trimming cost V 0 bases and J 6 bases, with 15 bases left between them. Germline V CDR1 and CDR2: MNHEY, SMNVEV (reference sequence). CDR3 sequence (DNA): TGTGCCAGCAGTTTATCCGGGGGCAGTTTTGGCGAGCAGTACTTC. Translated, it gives CASSLSGGSFGEQYF.

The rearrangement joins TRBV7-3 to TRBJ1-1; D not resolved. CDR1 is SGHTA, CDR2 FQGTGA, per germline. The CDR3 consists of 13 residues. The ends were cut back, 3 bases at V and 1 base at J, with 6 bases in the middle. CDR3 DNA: TGTGCCAGCAGCTTGAATCAGAACACTGAAGCTTTCTTT. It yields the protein CASSLNQNTEAFF.

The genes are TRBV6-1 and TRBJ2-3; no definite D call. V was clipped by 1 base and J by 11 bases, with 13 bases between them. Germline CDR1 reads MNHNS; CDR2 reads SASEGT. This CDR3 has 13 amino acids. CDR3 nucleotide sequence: TGTGCCAGCAGTGAAGGGGAAGGAGTGAGGCAGTATTTT. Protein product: CASSEGEGVRQYF.

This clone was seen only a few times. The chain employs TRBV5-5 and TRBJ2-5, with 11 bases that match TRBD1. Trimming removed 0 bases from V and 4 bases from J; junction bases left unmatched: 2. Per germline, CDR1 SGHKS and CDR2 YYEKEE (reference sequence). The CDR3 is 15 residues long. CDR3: CASSLVGTGGETQYF. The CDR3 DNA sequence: TGTGCCAGCAGCTTGGTGGGGACAGGGGGAGAGACCCAGTACTTC.

CDR3: CASSPGRETQYF. The CDR3 DNA reads TGTGCCAGCTCCCCAGGCAGGGAAACGCAGTATTTT. The chain employs TRBV18 and TRBJ2-3; possibly TRBD1 for D (5 bases). V dropped 6 bases and J dropped 9 bases, with 13 bases sitting between them. Germline-derived CDR1 and CDR2 are KGHSH and LQKENI. CDR3 size: 12 residues. Combining the CDR3 with reference TRBV18 and TRBJ2-3 gives the whole variable domain NAGVMQNPRHLVRRRGQEARLRCSPMKGHSHVYWYRQLPEEGLKFMVYLQKENIIDESGMPKERFSAEFPKEGPSILRIQQVVRGDSAAYFCASSPGRETQYFGPGTRLTVL.

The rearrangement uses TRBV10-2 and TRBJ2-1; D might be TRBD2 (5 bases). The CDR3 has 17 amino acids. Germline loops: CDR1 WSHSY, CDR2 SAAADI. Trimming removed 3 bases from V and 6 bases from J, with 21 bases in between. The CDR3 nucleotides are TGCGCCAGCAGTGACCGACTAACACCCGTCCCGGGCAATGAGCAGTTCTTC. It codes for CASSDRLTPVPGNEQFF.

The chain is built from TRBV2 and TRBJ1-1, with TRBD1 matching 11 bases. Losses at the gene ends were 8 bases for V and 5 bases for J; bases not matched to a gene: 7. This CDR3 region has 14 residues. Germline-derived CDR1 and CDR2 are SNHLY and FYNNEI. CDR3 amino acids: CASGGQGARTEAFF. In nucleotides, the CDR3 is TGTGCCAGCGGAGGACAGGGGGCGCGAACTGAAGCTTTCTTT.